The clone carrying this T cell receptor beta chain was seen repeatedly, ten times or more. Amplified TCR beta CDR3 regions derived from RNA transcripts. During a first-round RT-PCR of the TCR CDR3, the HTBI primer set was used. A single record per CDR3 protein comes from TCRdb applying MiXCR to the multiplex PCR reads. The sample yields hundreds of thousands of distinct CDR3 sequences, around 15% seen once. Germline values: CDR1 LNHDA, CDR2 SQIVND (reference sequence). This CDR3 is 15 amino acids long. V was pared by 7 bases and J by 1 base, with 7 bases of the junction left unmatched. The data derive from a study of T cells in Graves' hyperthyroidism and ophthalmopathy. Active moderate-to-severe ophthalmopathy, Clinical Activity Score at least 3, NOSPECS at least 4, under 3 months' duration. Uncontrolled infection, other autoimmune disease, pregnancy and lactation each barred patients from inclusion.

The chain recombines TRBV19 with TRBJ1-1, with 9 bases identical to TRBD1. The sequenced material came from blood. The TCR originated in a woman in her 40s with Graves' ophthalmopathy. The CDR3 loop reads CASTSSGQGNTEAFF. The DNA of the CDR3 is TGTGCCAGTACCTCGTCGGGACAGGGGAACACTGAAGCTTTCTTT.